One sample yielded the 19 T cell receptor beta chains listed below, sequenced in a study of shared clonotypes between healthy human individuals. TCRdb keeps only in-frame clones here, not all; method: immunoSEQ multiplex PCR. Of approximately 180,000 clones in the sample, over 80% were seen once. The specimen was naive CD4+ T cells sorted from blood. Subset of the sample: CD45RA+ positively selected. These receptor sequences come from a woman between 25 and 40 years old in good health.

The chain joins TRBV5-1 to TRBJ2-5; D might be TRBD1 (6 bases). Judging by the DNA end, TRBJ2-7 fits better; the J call may be wrong. Germline loops: CDR1 SGHRS, CDR2 YFSETQ. The CDR3 length is 14 residues. CDR3 sequence reads: CASTLQGFSYEQYF. Here the CDR3 DNA reads TGCGCCAGCACCCTACAGGGCTTCAGCTACGAGCAGTACTTC.

The chain carries TRBV2 and TRBJ2-3; no clear D gene. Deletions cut 6 bases from V and 0 bases from J, with 7 bases between. This CDR3 contains 13 residues. Germline V CDR1 and CDR2: SNHLY, FYNNEI. CDR3 amino acids: CASRSTSTDTQYF. The CDR3 DNA follows: TGTGCCAGCAGGTCAACCAGCACAGATACGCAGTATTTT.

V gene TRBV5-1 combines with J gene TRBJ2-7; TRBD1 aligns across 8 bases. This CDR3 has 15 residues. From germline, CDR1 is SGHRS and CDR2 YFSETQ. Unmatched junction bases numbered 11, after V lost 4 bases and J lost 5 bases. The CDR3 loop reads CASSPYSGGGNEQYF. For the CDR3, the DNA is TGCGCCAGCAGCCCGTATTCAGGGGGCGGAAACGAGCAGTACTTC. Filled out from reference TRBV5-1 and TRBJ2-7, the complete variable domain reads KAGVTQTPRYLIKTRGQQVTLSCSPISGHRSVSWYQQTPGQGLQFLFEYFSETQRNKGNFPGRFSGRQFSNSRSEMNVSTLELGDSALYLCASSPYSGGGNEQYFGPGTRLTVT.

CDR3 region: CASSLEVVGANEQYF. The CDR3 DNA is TGTGCCAGCAGCTTGGAGGTTGTAGGAGCTAACGAGCAGTACTTC. This chain links TRBV5-4 with TRBJ2-5; the D is unclear. The J call may be mistaken, given a closer DNA end match to TRBJ2-7. Per the germline V gene, CDR1 is SGHNT and CDR2 is YYREEE (reference sequence). CDR3 length: 15 residues.

The rearrangement joins TRBV7-8 to TRBJ2-7, with 10 positions matching TRBD2. The germline gives CDR1 SGHVS, CDR2 FQNEAQ. J was trimmed by 5 bases and V by 3 bases; bases with no gene match: 10. The CDR3 loop spans 16 amino acids. The CDR3 sequence is CASSFLNSGRRDEQYF. CDR3 nucleotides: TGTGCCAGCAGCTTCTTAAATAGCGGGAGGAGGGACGAGCAGTACTTC.

The chain employs TRBV9 and TRBJ2-7; D is tentatively TRBD1 or TRBD2 (6 bases each). The V end lost 0 bases, the J end lost 6 bases, and 10 bases lay between the germline ends. The germline CDR1 and CDR2 sequences are SGDLS and YYNGEE. The CDR3 loop spans 13 amino acids. CDR3 amino acids: CASSVVTGAEQYF. CDR3 bases: TGTGCCAGCAGCGTAGTGACGGGGGCCGAGCAGTACTTC.

The V gene is TRBV7-6, the J gene TRBJ1-5; tentatively, D is TRBD1 (6 bases). Germline-derived CDR1 and CDR2 are SGHVS and FNYEAQ. This CDR3 has 14 amino acids. V lost 8 bases and J 0 bases, leaving 11 bases between the germline ends. The CDR3 loop is CASASGDSNQPQHF. The CDR3 DNA reads as TGTGCCAGCGCCTCAGGGGATAGCAATCAGCCCCAGCATTTT.

The chain is built from TRBV28 and TRBJ1-5, with 11 positions matching TRBD1. The CDR3 is 17 residues long. CDR1 MDHEN and CDR2 SYDVKM come from the germline V gene. V was pared by 3 bases and J by 2 bases, with 6 bases of the junction left unmatched. CDR3 nucleotide sequence: TGTGCCAGCAGTTTGTGGGACAGGGGGTTAGGCAATCAGCCCCAGCATTTT. It encodes CASSLWDRGLGNQPQHF. Variable domain in full (rest from reference TRBV28 and TRBJ1-5): DVKVTQSSRYLVKRTGEKVFLECVQDMDHENMFWYRQDPGLGLRLIYFSYDVKMKEKGDIPEGYSVSREKKERFSLILESASTNQTSMYLCASSLWDRGLGNQPQHFGDGTRLSIL.

This chain joins TRBV4-1 and TRBJ2-7; D is possibly TRBD1 or TRBD2 (5 bases each). Deletions cut 0 bases from V and 8 bases from J, with 14 bases between. The CDR3 spans 14 residues. Germline V gene lookup returns CDR1 MGHRA and CDR2 YSYEKL. In DNA, the CDR3 is TGCGCCAGCAGCCAAGAATCGAGGGGAGAGAAGCAGTACTTC. This sequence encodes CASSQESRGEKQYF.

This clone was seen once. V and J are TRBV5-6 and TRBJ2-1; 8 positions agree with TRBD2. The CDR3 is 18 amino acids. Per germline, CDR1 SGHDT and CDR2 YYEEEE. Trimming cost V 1 base and J 1 base; bases outside gene matches: 10. CDR3 region: CASSLIITSGQSYNEQFF. In DNA form, the CDR3 reads TGTGCCAGCAGCTTGATAATAACTAGCGGACAATCCTACAATGAGCAGTTCTTC. Full variable domain (remainder filled in from reference TRBV5-6 and TRBJ2-1): DAGVTQSPTHLIKTRGQQVTLRCSPKSGHDTVSWYQQALGQGPQFIFQYYEEEERQRGNFPDRFSGHQFPNYSSELNVNALLLGDSALYLCASSLIITSGQSYNEQFFGPGTRLTVL.

Comment on this clone: The same CDR3 also results from other DNA sequences found in this sample. V gene TRBV5-1 combines with J gene TRBJ1-1; no clear D. The CDR3 contains 11 residues. The germline CDR1 and CDR2 sequences are SGHRS and YFSETQ. The V end was cut by 2 bases, the J end by 2 bases, with 1 base between. The CDR3 spells CASSLNTEAFF. CDR3 bases: TGCGCCAGCAGCTTAAACACTGAAGCTTTCTTT.

The V call is TRBV7-2, the J call TRBJ1-5; D is unclear. The CDR3 covers 14 residues. V lost 4 bases and J 2 bases, leaving 9 bases between the germline ends. From germline, CDR1 is SGHTA and CDR2 FQGNSA. The CDR3 DNA follows: TGTGCCAGCAGCTCTTCATTAGGCAATCAGCCCCAGCATTTT. Residues: CASSSSLGNQPQHF.

The chain employs TRBV7-3 and TRBJ1-1; D remains ambiguous. The CDR3 sequence is 15 residues long. Germline CDR1 reads SGHTA; CDR2 reads FQGTGA. With 6 bases removed from V and 4 bases from J, the gap between germline ends came to 18 bases. CDR3 DNA: TGTGCCAGCAGTCCCCGAGGAGAGATACCCACTGAAGCTTTCTTT. This codes for CASSPRGEIPTEAFF.

The V gene is TRBV7-2, the J gene TRBJ2-5, with 10 bases aligning to TRBD2. The trim removed 5 bases at V and 4 bases at J, leaving 4 bases unmatched. Germline V lookup: CDR1 SGHTA, CDR2 FQGNSA. This CDR3 contains 14 residues. CDR3 in amino acids: CASSRRTSGETQYF. CDR3 sequence (DNA): TGTGCCAGCAGCCGGAGGACTAGCGGAGAGACCCAGTACTTC.

The chain is built from TRBV27 and TRBJ1-1, with a weak D call TRBD1 (5 bases). Trimming stripped 6 bases from V and 0 bases from J, with 8 bases between. This CDR3 contains 13 residues. Germline CDR1 MNHEY, CDR2 SMNVEV (reference sequence). The CDR3: CASRRGMNTEAFF. The CDR3 DNA reads TGTGCCAGCAGGAGGGGCATGAACACTGAAGCTTTCTTT.

This clone has only one observation. The CDR3 here is CASSLEGYSYEQYF. The DNA of the CDR3 is TGCGCCAGCAGCTTGGAAGGGTACTCCTACGAGCAGTACTTC. J is TRBJ2-7 and V is TRBV5-1; D remains unclear. V shed 0 bases and J shed 0 bases, with 7 bases lying between them. The length of the CDR3 is 14 residues. Germline CDR1 is SGHRS and CDR2 is YFSETQ.

The V and J genes are TRBV7-3 and TRBJ1-1; 11 bases fit TRBD1. The CDR3 covers 15 residues. V shed 5 bases, J shed 1 base, and the junction held 3 bases outside the gene matches. Germline V lookup: CDR1 SGHTA, CDR2 FQGTGA. CDR3 in DNA: TGTGCCAGCAGCCCCGGGACAGGGGGGAACACTGAAGCTTTCTTT. Translated, it gives CASSPGTGGNTEAFF.

The V call is TRBV19, the J call TRBJ2-1, with D perhaps being TRBD1 or TRBD2 (5 bases each). Germline-derived CDR1 and CDR2 are LNHDA and SQIVND (reference sequence). The CDR3 loop spans 12 amino acids. Trimming removed 7 bases from V and 8 bases from J, with 12 bases in between. Here the CDR3 reads CASTSRGDEQFF. DNA for the CDR3: TGTGCCAGTACTTCACGGGGCGATGAGCAGTTCTTC.

This sequence joins TRBV4-1 and TRBJ1-1, with no clear D. The CDR3 is made up of 14 amino acids. Trimming stripped 1 base from V and 4 bases from J, with 10 bases between. Germline CDR1 is MGHRA and CDR2 is YSYEKL. The CDR3 here is CASSQVMVGTEAFF. The CDR3 coding sequence is TGCGCCAGCAGCCAAGTTATGGTTGGCACTGAAGCTTTCTTT.